These T cell receptor beta chains were read from a single sample in a study of early T cells in non-severe SARS-CoV-2 infection. TCRdb independently ran MiXCR on the 5' RACE reads; one entry per CDR3 protein. This repertoire shows more than 70,000 distinct CDR3 sequences, 11% found once; its top ten account for around 11%. The sequences come from whole blood, collected at baseline. The receptors originated from an adult who was a healthcare worker with PCR-confirmed SARS-CoV-2 infection or an uninfected control (not recorded which). Both conserved end residues are part of each CDR3. A D gene is named only where the DNA matches it firmly. The listing skips clone size in some rows; elsewhere it reads once, few, many or a size class.

>NA|TRBV6-6|many|TRBJ2-7|15
CASSPRGPSSYEQYF
TGTGCCAGCAGTCCACGGGGGCCCTCCTCCTACGAGCAGTACTTC
>TRBD2|TRBV10-1|NA|TRBJ2-3|15
CASSEAGAVTDTQYF
TGCGCCAGCAGTGAAGCGGGGGCCGTTACAGATACGCAGTATTTT
>NA|TRBV7-3|NA|TRBJ1-1|14
CASSPSAINTEAFF
TGTGCCAGCAGCCCCTCTGCTATTAACACTGAAGCTTTCTTT
>NA|TRBV29-1|NA|TRBJ2-7|12
CSVAGTYYEQYF
TGCAGCGTAGCTGGGACCTACTACGAGCAGTACTTC
>NA|TRBV2|NA|TRBJ1-6|16
CASRDDGQLLAAPLHF
TGTGCCAGCAGAGACGATGGACAGTTGTTGGCCGCACCCCTCCACTTT
>NA|TRBV5-6|few|TRBJ2-5|14
CASSLVGRAETQYF
TGTGCCAGCAGCTTGGTAGGCAGGGCAGAGACCCAGTACTTC
>NA|TRBV5-5|many|TRBJ2-3|14
CASSLRGPTDTQYF
TGTGCCAGCAGCTTGAGAGGACCCACAGATACGCAGTATTTT
>TRBD1|TRBV28|many|TRBJ1-1|14
CASRPTGGNTEAFF
TGTGCCAGCCGCCCGACAGGGGGGAACACTGAAGCTTTCTTT
>NA|TRBV3-1|few|TRBJ1-6|12
CASSQGPSPLHF
TGTGCCAGCAGCCAAGGTCCATCACCCCTCCACTTT
>NA|TRBV11-2|NA|TRBJ1-1|12
CASSPPSTEAFF
TGTGCCAGCAGCCCGCCCAGCACTGAAGCTTTCTTT
>NA|TRBV18|NA|TRBJ1-1|15
CASSPPGGGNTEAFF
TGTGCCAGCTCACCACCGGGGGGAGGGAACACTGAAGCTTTCTTT
>NA|TRBV29-1|few|TRBJ1-3|12
CSAGNSGNTIYF
TGCAGCGCCGGGAACTCTGGAAACACCATATATTTT
>NA|TRBV14|few|TRBJ1-2|15
CASSHRGLPTYGYTF
TGTGCCAGCAGCCACAGGGGACTCCCAACCTATGGCTACACCTTC
>NA|TRBV4-1|many|TRBJ1-6|13
CASSQDVNSPLHF
TGCGCCAGCAGCCAAGATGTGAATTCACCCCTCCACTTT
>NA|TRBV6-2/TRBV6-3|few|TRBJ1-5|15
CASTRDGNSNQPQHF
TGTGCCAGTACCCGAGACGGAAATAGCAATCAGCCCCAGCATTTT
>NA|TRBV20-1|NA|TRBJ2-3|14
CSARALVLTDTQYF
TGCAGTGCTAGGGCCCTGGTCTTAACAGATACGCAGTATTTT
>NA|TRBV9|many|TRBJ2-5|14
CASSVGRSQETQYF
TGTGCCAGCAGCGTAGGTCGCAGTCAAGAGACCCAGTACTTC
>NA|TRBV5-1|few|TRBJ1-2|14
CASSPDSAIYGYTF
TGCGCCAGCAGCCCGGACAGTGCAATCTATGGCTACACCTTC
>TRBD1|TRBV6-2/TRBV6-3|NA|TRBJ1-1|15
CASTYEGTGVPFALF
TGTGCCAGCACCTACGAGGGGACAGGGGTGCCTTTTGCTCTCTTT
>NA|TRBV4-2|few|TRBJ2-7|16
CASSDRTDKVTYEQYF
TGTGCCAGCAGCGACCGGACGGACAAAGTGACCTACGAGCAGTACTTC
>NA|TRBV10-3|many|TRBJ1-2|12
CAISGSGHGYTF
TGTGCCATCAGTGGTAGTGGCCACGGCTACACCTTC
>NA|TRBV12-5|many|TRBJ2-3|14
CASGFTTLADTQYF
TGTGCTAGTGGTTTCACGACATTGGCAGATACGCAGTATTTT
>NA|TRBV7-6|NA|TRBJ2-3|13
CASSRYRADTQYF
TGTGCCAGCAGTCGTTACAGGGCAGATACGCAGTATTTT
>NA|TRBV14|many|TRBJ2-2|13
CASSPKNTGELFF
TGTGCCAGCAGCCCGAAGAACACCGGGGAGCTGTTTTTT
>TRBD1|TRBV5-1|NA|TRBJ1-2|13
CASSLQGAEGYTF
TGCGCCAGCAGCTTACAGGGGGCGGAGGGCTACACCTTC
>NA|TRBV2|many|TRBJ2-3|15
CASSRGADSTDTQYF
TGTGCCAGCAGCCGCGGGGCGGATAGCACAGATACGCAGTATTTT
>TRBD1|TRBV7-9|NA|TRBJ2-1|17
CASSLTQGVISYNEQFF
TGTGCCAGCAGCTTAACACAGGGGGTAATCTCCTACAATGAGCAGTTCTTC
>NA|TRBV5-1|few|TRBJ1-4|16
CASSPDTVATNEKLFF
TGCGCCAGCAGCCCCGACACCGTTGCAACTAATGAAAAACTGTTTTTT
>TRBD2|TRBV5-6|NA|TRBJ2-1|17
CASSKTSGGPFYNEQFF
TGTGCCAGCAGCAAGACTAGCGGGGGGCCTTTCTACAATGAGCAGTTCTTC
>NA|TRBV5-1|few|TRBJ1-2|13
CASSLGNNYGYTF
TGCGCCAGCAGCCTGGGCAATAACTATGGCTACACCTTC
>NA|TRBV20-1|few|TRBJ2-3|15
CSAREGFGETDTQYF
TGCAGTGCTAGGGAGGGGTTTGGGGAGACAGATACGCAGTATTTT
>TRBD2|TRBV7-6|few|TRBJ2-1|15
CASSLGTSSYNEQFF
TGTGCCAGCAGCTTAGGGACTAGCTCCTACAATGAGCAGTTCTTC
>NA|TRBV15|NA|TRBJ1-5|14
CATSPGRSNQPQHF
TGTGCCACCAGTCCGGGACGTTCAAATCAGCCCCAGCATTTT
>NA|TRBV10-3|NA|TRBJ2-5|15
CAISESEGPPLTQYF
TGTGCCATCAGTGAGTCGGAAGGGCCCCCATTAACCCAGTACTTC
>NA|TRBV29-1|many|TRBJ1-1|14
CSVDRGGGNTEAFF
TGCAGCGTTGATAGGGGCGGCGGGAACACTGAAGCTTTCTTT
>NA|TRBV12-3/TRBV12-4|NA|TRBJ1-2|12
CASSTSPYGYTF
TGTGCCAGCAGTACTTCCCCCTATGGCTACACCTTC
>NA|TRBV7-9|NA|TRBJ2-1|13
CASSPSGGNEQFF
TGTGCCAGCAGCCCCTCCGGGGGCAATGAGCAGTTCTTC
>TRBD2|TRBV27|NA|TRBJ2-7|16
CASSNMTSGGPYEQYF
TGTGCCAGCAGTAACATGACTAGCGGGGGACCGTACGAGCAGTACTTC
>NA|TRBV11-2|NA|TRBJ2-3|17
CASSFGRGAPFTDTQYF
TGTGCCAGCAGCTTCGGCCGGGGGGCCCCTTTCACAGATACGCAGTATTTT
>NA|TRBV20-1|NA|TRBJ1-2|13
CSATGSENYGYTF
TGCAGTGCTACAGGGTCGGAGAACTATGGCTACACCTTC
>TRBD1|TRBV7-7|many|TRBJ1-1|13
CASSPTGSAEAFF
TGTGCCAGCAGCCCGACAGGGTCGGCTGAAGCTTTCTTT
>NA|TRBV4-1|few|TRBJ1-1|15
CASSQPAGGGREAFF
TGCGCCAGCAGCCAACCTGCTGGAGGGGGGAGAGAAGCTTTCTTT
>TRBD2|TRBV12-3/TRBV12-4|many|TRBJ2-1|15
CASSPRLAEYNEQFF
TGTGCCAGCAGTCCGAGACTAGCGGAATACAATGAGCAGTTCTTC
>NA|TRBV3-1|NA|TRBJ1-1|13
CASSLTQQLEAFF
TGTGCCAGCAGCCTGACTCAACAACTCGAAGCTTTCTTT
>TRBD2|TRBV20-1|few|TRBJ2-5|16
CSAIGTSGVTQETQYF
TGCAGTGCTATTGGGACTAGCGGGGTCACACAAGAGACCCAGTACTTC
>NA|TRBV7-9|NA|TRBJ1-5|14
CASSLGQENQPQHF
TGTGCCAGCAGCTTAGGACAGGAAAATCAGCCCCAGCATTTT
>TRBD1|TRBV7-2|NA|TRBJ1-2|16
CASSPRLGQGARGYTF
TGTGCCAGCAGCCCACGCCTGGGACAGGGGGCGAGGGGCTACACCTTC
>TRBD1|TRBV9|few|TRBJ1-2|15
CASSLGQGPNYGYTF
TGTGCCAGCAGCTTGGGACAGGGACCTAACTATGGCTACACCTTC
>TRBD2|TRBV7-2|NA|TRBJ2-5|16
CASSSGLVVSQETQYF
TGTGCCAGCAGCTCCGGACTAGTCGTCTCCCAAGAGACCCAGTACTTC
>TRBD2|TRBV12-3/TRBV12-4|few|TRBJ2-3|14
CASSLGGSGSTQYF
TGTGCCAGCAGTCTCGGAGGGAGCGGGAGTACGCAGTATTTT
>NA|TRBV6-6|many|TRBJ1-1|15
CASSRRGSMNTEAFF
TGTGCCAGCAGTCGGCGGGGGAGCATGAACACTGAAGCTTTCTTT
>NA|TRBV6-5|many|TRBJ2-1|14
CASSYTRDANEQFF
TGTGCCAGCAGTTACACACGGGACGCCAATGAGCAGTTCTTC
>NA|TRBV20-1|NA|TRBJ1-6|16
CSARDGPGAFDSPLHF
TGCAGTGCTAGAGATGGCCCGGGGGCGTTTGATTCACCCCTCCACTTT
>TRBD1|TRBV6-1|many|TRBJ1-1|14
CASSVVAGGSEAFF
TGTGCCAGCAGTGTTGTGGCAGGGGGCTCTGAAGCTTTCTTT
>NA|TRBV6-5|NA|TRBJ1-4|14
CASSYGANNEKLFF
TGTGCCAGCAGTTACGGGGCAAATAATGAAAAACTGTTTTTT
>NA|TRBV6-1|many|TRBJ1-1|13
CASKIQGGTEAFF
TGTGCCAGCAAAATACAGGGCGGCACTGAAGCTTTCTTT
>NA|TRBV6-2/TRBV6-3|many|TRBJ1-2|16
CASSTMAGAEYYGYTF
TGTGCCAGCAGCACCATGGCGGGGGCGGAATACTATGGCTACACCTTC